What follows are 8 T cell receptor beta chains derived from one specimen sequenced in a study of OX40 agonist ivuxolimab in advanced cancers. This table comes from immunoSEQ multiplex PCR, and its TCRdb copy is limited to in-frame clones, with some not included. The repertoire includes 60,000 to 65,000 clones, 83% of them detected once, and approximately 0.64% sits in the top ten. Sequenced here: CD4+ or CD8+ T cells sorted from blood, sampled in a trial of the OX40 agonist ivuxolimab. All receptors derive from an adult with an advanced solid tumor such as melanoma, head and neck, liver or kidney cancer.

J is TRBJ1-2 and V is TRBV18, with D possibly matching TRBD1 (6 bases). The CDR3 extends over 16 amino acids. Germline CDR1 and CDR2: KGHSH and LQKENI. The germline V and J ends were trimmed by 3 bases and 7 bases, with 21 bases remaining between them. This CDR3 reads CASSPYGTLQGSGYTF. The CDR3 DNA reads TGTGCCAGCTCACCCTACGGGACACTGCAAGGGAGTGGCTACACCTTC.

This clone appeared a single time. The chain is built from TRBV29-1 and TRBJ1-2, with D tentatively TRBD1 (6 bases). The V end was cut by 1 base, the J end by 7 bases, with 22 bases between. The length of the CDR3 is 16 residues. Germline-derived CDR1 and CDR2 are SQVTM and ANQGSEA. As DNA, the CDR3 is TGCAGCGTTGAAGGCCTCCTCGGCAGGGGAGGTGTTGGCTACACCTTC. Translating gives CSVEGLLGRGGVGYTF.

The rearrangement joins TRBV4-2 to TRBJ2-7, with D uncertain. Germline values: CDR1 LGHNA, CDR2 YNFKEQ. The ends were cut back, 0 bases at V and 5 bases at J, with 8 bases in the middle. The CDR3 has 13 amino acids. CDR3 residues: CASSQDNEDEQYF. CDR3 sequence (DNA): TGTGCCAGCAGCCAAGATAACGAGGACGAGCAGTACTTC.

The chain recombines TRBV2 with TRBJ2-2; D is unresolved. The germline V gene has CDR1 SNHLY and CDR2 FYNNEI. CDR3 length: 13 residues. Trimming cost V 4 bases and J 5 bases, with 8 bases left between them. The CDR3 DNA follows: TGTGCCAGCAGTGTATCCGGGACCGGGGAGCTGTTTTTT. Protein product: CASSVSGTGELFF.

The chain links TRBV18 to TRBJ1-1, with 7 bases fitting TRBD1. The CDR3 spans 13 residues. V was pared by 5 bases and J by 3 bases, with 3 bases of the junction left unmatched. The germline V gene has CDR1 KGHSH and CDR2 LQKENI. The CDR3 DNA reads as TGTGCCAGCTCAACCGACAGGGACACTGAAGCTTTCTTT. Protein: CASSTDRDTEAFF.

This chain connects TRBV9 to TRBJ2-3; D is ambiguous. Per germline, CDR1 SGDLS and CDR2 YYNGEE. V gave up 0 bases and J gave up 7 bases, with 6 bases separating them. This CDR3 has 12 amino acids. CDR3 bases: TGTGCCAGCAGCGTAGATGGGTATACGCAGTATTTT. It is translated as CASSVDGYTQYF.

The V and J genes are TRBV29-1 and TRBJ2-1; 11 positions agree with TRBD2. The CDR3 is made up of 14 amino acids. V lost 4 bases to trimming and J lost 7 bases; unmatched junction nucleotides: 6. The germline gives CDR1 SQVTM, CDR2 ANQGSEA. The chain's CDR3 is CSVGPGLAANEQFF. In DNA form, the CDR3 reads TGCAGCGTTGGGCCGGGACTAGCGGCGAATGAGCAGTTCTTC.

This clone is medium-sized (0.01 to 0.1%) by share. The genes are TRBV18 and TRBJ1-5; D is possibly TRBD1 (5 bases). V lost 2 bases to trimming and J lost 4 bases, with 12 bases between them. The CDR3 is 15 residues long. In germline, CDR1 is KGHSH, CDR2 LQKENI. CDR3 sequence reads: CASSPRSGGNQPQHF. CDR3 DNA: TGTGCCAGCTCACCAAGGAGTGGGGGGAATCAGCCCCAGCATTTT.